This T cell receptor beta chain derives from a study of beta chain features in type 1 diabetes. Study-level points and caveats: Among patients with Type 1 diabetes, TCRB CDR3s were moderately but significantly shorter in every one of the four CD4+ subsets.

This clone was seen more than once but under ten times. Its antigen is not identified. V was clipped by 4 bases and J by 6 bases; unmatched bases: 5. This CDR3 is built from 14 residues. Germline CDR1 reads SGHRS; CDR2 reads YFSETQ. Isolated RNA was reverse transcribed in full, so expressed TCRB transcripts were sequenced. Here immunoSEQ multiplex PCR was the method, and the copy in TCRdb shows in-frame clones only, minus some. The sample has about 160,000 clones; approximately 9% are singletons. The V gene is TRBV5-1, the J gene TRBJ2-1, with 9 bases aligning to TRBD2. This TCR came from a woman between 18 and 29 years old with type 1 diabetes. The sequenced sample consisted of central memory CD4+ T cells from blood. CDR3 in DNA: TGCGCCAGCAGCATCACTAGCGGGCCCAATGAGCAGTTCTTC. Protein product: CASSITSGPNEQFF.